Listed here is a single TCR beta chain. The antigen remains unidentified. The ends lost 6 bases at V and 6 bases at J; junction bases unmatched: 12. Germline V lookup: CDR1 SQVTM, CDR2 ANQGSEA. This CDR3 region has 15 residues. This entry belongs to a study of blood T cells in healthy people across ages. Next came a second PCR, run for about 6 to 11 cycles, which used a sample-barcoded 5' primer along with a J-beta primer mix. TCRdb ran MiXCR on the 5' RACE reads and lists one entry per CDR3 protein. The table includes about 1,400,000 distinct CDR3 sequences, roughly 45% detected once. Points from the study as a whole: The study found more naive CD4+ cells and higher diversity in long-lived than aged donors.

The chain combines TRBV29-1 with TRBJ1-2; TRBD1 agrees at 11 bases. The clonotype originates from a woman in her late teens or twenties in good health. Sequences were obtained from blood. CDR3: CSVESYRTGGDGYTF. For the CDR3, the DNA is TGCAGCGTCGAGAGTTACAGGACAGGGGGCGATGGCTACACCTTC. Based on the CDR3 plus reference TRBV29-1 and TRBJ1-2, the full variable domain is SAVISQKPSRDICQRGTSLTIQCQVDSQVTMMFWYRQQPGQSLTLIATANQGSEATYESGFVIDKFPISRPNLTFSTLTVSNMSPEDSSIYLCSVESYRTGGDGYTFGSGTRLTVV.